Sequencing of this TCR beta chain was carried out in a study of blood T cell repertoires in COVID-19. Study-level background: From the United States, Italy and Spain came samples of acute and convalescent COVID-19. Nucleic acid was either cDNA or gDNA, and it came from T cells, B-cell-depleted T cells, or PBMCs.

J was trimmed by 4 bases and V by 4 bases; bases with no gene match: 6. The CDR3 consists of 14 residues. Germline V gives CDR1 MGHDK, CDR2 SYGVNS. In the source study's methods: The assay estimated nucleated cells by amplifying reference gene primers. Produced via immunoSEQ multiplex PCR; TCRdb's table is partial and in-frame only. That table supplies the V and J calls and clone size; D and trimming were determined from the DNA. The sample comprises 200,000 to 300,000 clones, roughly four fifths of which are singletons, and more than 4% rests with the top ten. This clonotype was obtained from a man aged 45-65 years with acute or convalescent COVID-19. This chain connects TRBV25-1 to TRBJ2-7, with 8 bases that match TRBD2. Sequences were obtained from peripheral blood. CDR3 residues: CASSASGSKYEQYF. The CDR3 coding sequence is TGTGCCAGCAGTGCTAGCGGGTCTAAGTACGAGCAGTACTTC.